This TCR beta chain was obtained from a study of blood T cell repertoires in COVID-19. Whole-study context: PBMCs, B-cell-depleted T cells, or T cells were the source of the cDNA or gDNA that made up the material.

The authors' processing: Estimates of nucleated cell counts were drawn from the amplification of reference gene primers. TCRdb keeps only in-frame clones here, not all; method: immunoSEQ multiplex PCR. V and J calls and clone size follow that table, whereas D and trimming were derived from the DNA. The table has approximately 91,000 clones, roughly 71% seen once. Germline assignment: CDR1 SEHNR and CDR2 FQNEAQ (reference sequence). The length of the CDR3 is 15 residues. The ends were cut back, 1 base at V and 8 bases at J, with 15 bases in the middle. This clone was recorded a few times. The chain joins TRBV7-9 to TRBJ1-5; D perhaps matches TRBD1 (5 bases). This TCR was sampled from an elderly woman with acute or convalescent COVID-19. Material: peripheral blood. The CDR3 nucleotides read TGTGCCAGCAGCTTAGACGGGGGGGAAAGGGAGCCCCAGCATTTT. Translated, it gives CASSLDGGEREPQHF. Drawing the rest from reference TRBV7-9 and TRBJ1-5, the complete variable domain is DTGVSQNPRHKITKRGQNVTFRCDPISEHNRLYWYRQTLGQGPEFLTYFQNEAQLEKSRLLSDRFSAERPKGSFSTLEIQRTEQGDSAMYLCASSLDGGEREPQHFGDGTRLSIL.